The sequence of this T cell receptor (beta chain) was determined in a study of robustness of blood B and T cell sequencing (dated by TCRdb to the late 2010s). Study-level background: The study was designed to determine how much peripheral blood is required to reliably characterize an individual's TCRbeta and IgG repertoires. As technical replicates, two replicate TCRbeta cDNA libraries were made from one shared RNA pool taken from a single 10 ml draw. In each of the nine to ten independently drawn blood samples, TCRbeta and IgG repertoires were quantified. Study-wide findings and limitations: Of the top 10,000 TCRbeta clonotypes in one technical replicate library, 90% to 95% were also found in the other technical replicate library. Immediate fractionation was required for EDTA tubes, so the use of EDTA tubes in multi-site collections was limited. The 1,000 most abundant TCRbeta clonotypes from the pooled draws were found in every single 10 ml sample. When 3 or 4 tubes (about 30-45 ml blood) were combined, saturation was approached in coverage of the top 10,000 TCRbeta clonotypes. One pair of TCRbeta libraries showed evidence of cross-contamination, likely from batch processing; the shared UMI-sequence pairs were removed. The TCRbeta rarefaction curves did not fully level off, which suggests under-sequencing or many low-abundance clonotypes. Overlap of rare TCRbeta clonotypes did not improve with pooling tubes, implying much larger blood volumes would be needed to capture them.

The method behind the library was PCR. Sequenced on an Illumina MiSeq. SMARTScribe reverse transcriptase and a 5' template-switch oligo, by which a universal priming site was added, were used for cDNA synthesis. Each cDNA molecule was tagged by a 12-nucleotide random unique molecular identifier (UMI) carried on the template-switch oligo. Chain-specific reverse primers targeted TCRbeta transcripts during reverse transcription. Residual template-switch adapters were removed by uracil DNA glycosylase treatment, and cDNA was purified using a Qiagen MinElute kit. The first PCR used KAPA HiFi HotStart ReadyMix for approximately 23 cycles, split across four 50 ul reactions with step-out primers. First-round PCR products were gel-purified before further amplification. Illumina Nextera adapters were attached in a second PCR of eight to nine cycles, and the libraries were then purified and pooled. A 50-nucleotide 5' read captured the UMI barcode for each TCRbeta molecule. On the authors' methods: The MIGEC toolkit was used to group reads by UMI into consensus reads. PEAR was used to merge forward and reverse consensus reads into final reads. A custom decontamination script removed identical UMI-sequence pairs shared across libraries, treating them as cross-sample contamination. V(D)J assignment and CDR3 extraction were performed with MIGMAP, a wrapper around IgBLAST. A TCR clonotype was defined by an identical V gene, J gene and CDR3 amino acid sequence; no sequencing was done for CDR1 and CDR2. The raw public data were reprocessed by TCRdb itself: fastp quality trimming at Q25, MiXCR clonotype calling, in-frame beta chains only. Rows matching on CDR3 protein sequence are summarized as one entry with the most common DNA and genes. TCRdb's processing, not the authors' own work, is the source of the V and J calls. A total of 3,600 or so distinct CDR3 sequences appear in this sample, approximately 60% of them only once. The ten largest clones take up about 26% of the sample.

TCRbeta repertoires were measured from mRNA instead of genomic DNA, an approach that captures expressed receptors. Without cell sorting, buffy coat leukocytes were collected into Trizol, and RNA was extracted using the Direct-zol RNA MiniPrep Plus kit. To separate plasma, buffy coat and red blood cells, EDTA blood tubes were immediately centrifuged at 4 degrees C. V lost 5 bases and J lost 4 bases; the stretch between them is 9 bases long. The germline V gene gives CDR1 as MDHEN and CDR2 as SYDVKM. The CDR3 spans 13 residues, from the cysteine through the phenylalanine. Of the read, only the CDR3 DNA is kept; its 39 bases are in frame from base 1. Details on this clonotype: Its antigen specificity is not known. No base quality values were provided; no much bigger clone lies one nucleotide off.

The sample taken for sequencing was peripheral blood. The chain links TRBV28 with TRBJ2-1; the D gene remains uncertain. The sequence derives from a human donor in good health. The DNA sequence is as follows: TGTGCCAGCAGTGACCGGGTGTACAATGAGCAGTTCTTC. Its translation reads: CASSDRVYNEQFF.